These 31 T cell receptor beta chains were all obtained from the same sample, sequenced in a study of human T cells and chemical hapten exposure. Documented time point: patch test 2, 6 weeks after DPC sensitization. Stated treatment: therapeutic diphenylcyclopropenone sensitization with weekly scalp DPC. TCRdb analysed the RACE reads with MiXCR anew, one entry per CDR3 protein. Of around 82,000 distinct CDR3 sequences in the sample, approximately 7% were seen once. Sequenced here: whole blood, sampled in connection with sensitization to the hapten diphenylcyclopropenone (DPC). The receptor set was obtained from a woman aged 25 to 45 with alopecia areata. Some clones in this sample may be carry-over from other donors' samples.

This CDR3 is CASSFASEGYTF. CDR3 DNA: TGTGCCAGCAGTTTTGCTTCCGAGGGCTACACCTTC. The genes are TRBV12-3 or TRBV12-4 and TRBJ1-2; D is uncertain. V lost 3 bases and J 8 bases, leaving 10 bases between the germline ends. The CDR3 contains 12 residues.

This clonotype was counted between two and nine times. The chain uses TRBV7-2 and TRBJ2-5; D gene unclear. Germline V CDR1 and CDR2: SGHTA, FQGNSA. The CDR3 is 13 residues long. V dropped 4 bases and J dropped 4 bases, with 10 bases sitting between them. The CDR3 coding sequence is TGTGCCAGCAGCTGGACCGATTTAGAGACCCAGTACTTC. Encoded protein: CASSWTDLETQYF.

This clonotype was observed at least ten times. The chain uses TRBV29-1 and TRBJ2-2; D is undetermined. This CDR3 comprises 12 residues. CDR1 is SQVTM, CDR2 ANQGSEA, per germline. Trimming cost V 7 bases and J 5 bases, with 11 bases left between them. The CDR3 loop is CSAVSWTGELFF. The CDR3 DNA reads TGCAGCGCTGTTTCGTGGACCGGGGAGCTGTTTTTT.

This clonotype came up many times. The chain has TRBV12-3 or TRBV12-4 and TRBJ2-7; TRBD2 aligns across 10 bases. The CDR3 has 16 residues. Losses at the gene ends were 6 bases for V and 4 bases for J; bases not matched to a gene: 12. The CDR3 here is CASSHGYSGGRYEQYF. The CDR3 DNA sequence: TGTGCCAGCAGCCATGGGTATAGCGGGGGGAGGTACGAGCAGTACTTC.

The chain is built from TRBV4-1 and TRBJ1-1, with 7 nucleotides matching TRBD1. CDR3 length: 18 residues. Germline CDR1 is MGHRA and CDR2 is YSYEKL. V gave up 3 bases and J gave up 0 bases; unmatched junction bases: 13. The CDR3 region is CASSQEFTGTAMNTEAFF. The CDR3 bases are TGCGCCAGCAGCCAGGAATTCACCGGGACAGCCATGAACACTGAAGCTTTCTTT.

This clonotype has a count of ten or more. The chain recombines TRBV6-5 with TRBJ1-2, with D perhaps TRBD1 (6 bases). The CDR3 length is 14 residues. CDR1 is MNHEY, CDR2 SVGAGI, per germline. Trimming stripped 0 bases from V and 6 bases from J, with 11 bases between. The CDR3 spells CASSYSMGADGYTF. The CDR3 bases are TGTGCCAGCAGTTACTCGATGGGGGCCGATGGCTACACCTTC.

This clonotype was counted many times. This sequence joins TRBV20-1 and TRBJ1-1, with D unresolved. V lost 3 bases and J lost 0, with 11 bases in between. The germline CDR1 and CDR2 sequences are DFQATT and SNEGSKA (reference sequence). This CDR3 region has 14 residues. The chain's CDR3 is CSASPGFMNTEAFF. The CDR3 DNA follows: TGCAGTGCTAGTCCCGGTTTCATGAACACTGAAGCTTTCTTT.

A note on this clonotype: Germline is not matched at one junction end, which may reflect a read error. V usage is TRBV18 and J usage is TRBJ1-5; D not certain. The germline V gene encodes CDR1 KGHSH and CDR2 LQKENI. This CDR3 has 14 residues. The CDR3, as DNA: TGTGCCAGCTCACCTGGGCGGGAGAATCAGCCCCAGAATTTT. This codes for CASSPGRENQPQNF.

This chain uses TRBV27 with TRBJ1-1; 8 positions agree with TRBD1. The CDR3 covers 16 residues. With 5 bases clipped from V and 5 bases from J, the junction kept 13 bases outside the gene matches. The germline V gene encodes CDR1 MNHEY and CDR2 SMNVEV (reference sequence). The CDR3 bases are TGTGCCAGCAGTCCCCGCTTTCAAACAGGGGGGACTGAAGCTTTCTTT. Translation: CASSPRFQTGGTEAFF.

This clonotype was picked up a small number of times. This chain uses TRBV9 with TRBJ2-5, with 11 bases lining up with TRBD2. Germline-derived CDR1 and CDR2 are SGDLS and YYNGEE. The V segment lost 4 bases and the J segment 3 bases; nucleotides outside the gene matches: 17. This CDR3 has 19 residues. The chain's CDR3 is CASSNTAGRGTSGKETQYF. CDR3 DNA: TGTGCCAGCAGCAACACGGCAGGTCGCGGGACTAGCGGAAAAGAGACCCAGTACTTC.

V gene TRBV5-1 combines with J gene TRBJ1-5, with 7 positions matching TRBD1. After removal of 2 bases from V and 7 bases from J, the junction contained 6 bases not matched to a gene. The CDR3 loop spans 14 amino acids. CDR1 is SGHRS, CDR2 YFSETQ, per germline. The CDR3 bases are TGCGCCAGCAGCTTTCAGGGGGGGGGACAGCCCCAGCATTTT. Protein product: CASSFQGGGQPQHF.

This clonotype was seen many times. This sequence joins TRBV12-3 or TRBV12-4 and TRBJ1-6; 7 bases map to TRBD1. The V segment lost 7 bases and the J segment 8 bases; nucleotides outside the gene matches: 8. This CDR3 spans 14 amino acids. The CDR3 protein is CASTGGRLDSPLHF. The CDR3 DNA reads as TGTGCCAGCACAGGGGGGAGGTTGGATTCACCCCTCCACTTT.

This clonotype was picked up many times. The chain couples TRBV4-1 to TRBJ2-6, with a possible D match to TRBD1 (5 bases). V dropped 0 bases and J dropped 4 bases, with 16 bases sitting between them. In germline, CDR1 is MGHRA, CDR2 YSYEKL. This CDR3 comprises 18 residues. CDR3 coding DNA: TGCGCCAGCAGCCAAGATTGGCGGCAGGGTTTCGGGGCCAACGTCCTGACTTTC. Protein product: CASSQDWRQGFGANVLTF.

This clonotype has a count of ten or more. The chain uses TRBV27 and TRBJ2-7, with 9 bases lining up with TRBD1. V shed 5 bases, J shed 6 bases, and the junction held 14 bases outside the gene matches. CDR3 length: 16 residues. Germline assignment: CDR1 MNHEY and CDR2 SMNVEV (reference sequence). DNA of the CDR3: TGTGCCAGCAGTCCCACTCCCGGGACAGGGATTTTCGAGCAGTACTTC. Translation gives CASSPTPGTGIFEQYF.

V usage is TRBV5-4 and J usage is TRBJ2-3, with TRBD1 matching over 7 bases. The CDR3 consists of 15 residues. V dropped 4 bases and J dropped 6; count of bases not matched to a gene: 11. Germline V gene lookup returns CDR1 SGHNT and CDR2 YYREEE (reference sequence). The CDR3 region is CASSPRQGYSDTQYF. For the CDR3, the DNA is TGTGCCAGCAGCCCCCGACAGGGATATTCGGATACGCAGTATTTT. The full variable domain, its missing parts supplied by reference TRBV5-4 and TRBJ2-3, is ETGVTQSPTHLIKTRGQQVTLRCSSQSGHNTVSWYQQALGQGPQFIFQYYREEENGRGNFPPRFSGLQFPNYSSELNVNALELDDSALYLCASSPRQGYSDTQYFGPGTRLTVL.

The rearrangement uses TRBV29-1 and TRBJ1-1, with D possibly TRBD1 on 6 matching bases. This CDR3 spans 16 amino acids. V lost 6 bases to trimming and J lost 0 bases, with 20 bases between them. CDR1 SQVTM and CDR2 ANQGSEA come from the germline V gene. As DNA, the CDR3 is TGCAGCGTGGCCCCCGGACAGAACTGGATGAACACTGAAGCTTTCTTT. Translated, it gives CSVAPGQNWMNTEAFF.

This clonotype occurred many times. The chain is built from TRBV19 and TRBJ2-1; 7 nucleotides match TRBD2. The V and J ends lost 3 bases and 9 bases, in that order; junction bases with no gene match: 8. CDR1 and CDR2 from the germline V gene are LNHDA and SQIVND (reference sequence). The CDR3 consists of 14 residues. CDR3 region: CASSIGRGLGEQFF. CDR3 in DNA: TGTGCCAGTAGTATCGGGCGGGGGTTGGGTGAGCAGTTCTTC.

As regards this clonotype: A read error may produce the germline difference seen at one junction end. CDR3 DNA sequence: TGTGCCAGCTCACCACCGAACAGGGGGCTTTATCAGCCCCAGAATTTT. The encoded protein is CASSPPNRGLYQPQNF. The gene calls are TRBV18 and TRBJ1-5; TRBD1 matches 9 bases. The CDR3 is 16 residues long. Germline assignment: CDR1 KGHSH and CDR2 LQKENI.

The rearrangement joins TRBV5-1 to TRBJ1-1, with 7 bases lining up with TRBD1. The CDR3 has 16 amino acids. The J segment lost 4 bases and the V segment lost 3 bases, leaving 12 bases of the junction unmatched. Germline V gene lookup returns CDR1 SGHRS and CDR2 YFSETQ. CDR3 DNA sequence: TGCGCCAGCAGCTCGTCCCCGACAGGGATCGGCACTGAAGCTTTCTTT. This codes for CASSSSPTGIGTEAFF. The full variable domain, in which reference TRBV5-1 and TRBJ1-1 provide the parts outside the CDR3, is KAGVTQTPRYLIKTRGQQVTLSCSPISGHRSVSWYQQTPGQGLQFLFEYFSETQRNKGNFPGRFSGRQFSNSRSEMNVSTLELGDSALYLCASSSSPTGIGTEAFFGQGTRLTVV.

This clonotype came up many times. CDR3 in DNA: TGCGCCAGCAGAGCGGGACAGGTCCTTATGAACACTGAAGCTTTCTTT. Amino acid sequence: CASRAGQVLMNTEAFF. The chain joins TRBV5-1 to TRBJ1-1; 8 bases agree with TRBD1. The CDR3 spans 16 residues. CDR1 SGHRS and CDR2 YFSETQ come from the germline V gene. V was pared by 5 bases and J by 0 bases, with 9 bases of the junction left unmatched.

In this sample, this clonotype turned up many times. The V and J genes are TRBV7-3 and TRBJ1-1, with unresolved D. Germline CDR1 is SGHTA and CDR2 is FQGTGA. V was shortened by 1 base and J by 3 bases, with 6 bases between the two germline ends. The CDR3 has 13 amino acids. As DNA, the CDR3 is TGTGCCAGCAGCTTAAATCGGGACACTGAAGCTTTCTTT. Translation: CASSLNRDTEAFF. Supplemented by reference TRBV7-3 and TRBJ1-1, the full variable domain reads GAGVSQTPSNKVTEKGKYVELRCDPISGHTALYWYRQSLGQGPEFLIYFQGTGAADDSGLPNDRFFAVRPEGSVSTLKIQRTERGDSAVYLCASSLNRDTEAFFGQGTRLTVV.

There are many counts of this clonotype. The J gene is TRBJ1-1, the V gene TRBV7-4; D gene unclear. V gave up 1 base and J gave up 13 bases, with 28 bases separating them. CDR3 length equals 17 residues. Germline V gene sequence: CDR1 SGHVT, CDR2 SQSDAQ. The CDR3 DNA is TGTGCCAGCAGCTTAGTACGCAATTGTGAAATTACACTGAGGGTTTTCTTT. This gives the protein CASSLVRNCEITLRVFF.

In this sample, this clonotype turned up many times. The rearrangement links TRBV6-6 to TRBJ2-3, with 8 nucleotides matching TRBD2. The CDR3 consists of 13 residues. Germline CDR1 MNHNY, CDR2 SVGAGI (reference sequence). The V and J ends lost 8 bases and 4 bases, in that order; junction bases with no gene match: 5. CDR3 sequence reads: CASVPGGADTQYF. The CDR3 coding sequence is TGTGCCAGCGTGCCGGGGGGGGCAGATACGCAGTATTTT.

The rearrangement links TRBV12-3 or TRBV12-4 to TRBJ1-4, with D perhaps matching TRBD1 (5 bases). Trimming stripped 5 bases from V and 1 base from J, with 8 bases between. The CDR3 is 14 amino acids. The CDR3 DNA is TGTGCCAGCAGTAGGGACGGAACTAATGAAAAACTGTTTTTT. This gives the protein CASSRDGTNEKLFF.

The chain uses TRBV2 and TRBJ2-1; the match to TRBD1 covers 7 bases. This CDR3 is 15 amino acids long. The J segment lost 5 bases and the V segment lost 1 base, leaving 5 bases of the junction unmatched. CDR1 SNHLY and CDR2 FYNNEI come from the germline V gene. CDR3: CASSEDRGANNEQFF. The CDR3 coding sequence is TGTGCCAGCAGTGAAGACAGGGGAGCCAACAATGAGCAGTTCTTC.

This clonotype came up many times. The rearrangement joins TRBV10-3 to TRBJ2-6; D ambiguous. Trimming took 6 bases from V and 0 from J, leaving 6 bases between them. In germline, CDR1 is ENHRY, CDR2 SYGVKD. The CDR3 is 14 residues long. CDR3 bases: TGTGCCATCAGCTCCCGCTCTGGGGCCAACGTCCTGACTTTC. It translates to CAISSRSGANVLTF.

This clonotype was seen many times. The V and J genes are TRBV13 and TRBJ2-7; D ambiguous. The V gene's germline CDR1 is PRHDT and CDR2 FYEKMQ (reference sequence). This CDR3 has 15 residues. V was trimmed by 0 bases and J by 0 bases, leaving 9 bases between them. CDR3 sequence (DNA): TGTGCCAGCAGCTTAGGGGGCCTGAGCTCCTACGAGCAGTACTTC. Residues: CASSLGGLSSYEQYF.

The chain is built from TRBV20-1 and TRBJ2-1; 13 nucleotides line up with TRBD2. The V gene end was trimmed by 0 bases and the J gene end by 6 bases; junction bases not matched to a gene: 8. The CDR3 runs 17 residues. Germline V gene sequence: CDR1 DFQATT, CDR2 SNEGSKA (reference sequence). CDR3 amino acids: CSARDPLLAGGLNEQFF. In nucleotides, the CDR3 is TGCAGTGCTAGAGACCCCTTACTAGCGGGGGGGCTCAATGAGCAGTTCTTC.

This clonotype came up a few times. The chain joins TRBV7-9 to TRBJ1-3, with D maybe TRBD1 (5 bases). The CDR3 totals 14 residues. The ends were cut back, 3 bases at V and 11 bases at J, with 17 bases in the middle. Germline-derived CDR1 and CDR2 are SEHNR and FQNEAQ (reference sequence). The CDR3 DNA sequence: TGTGCCAGCAGCTTGGGGGGGATGGTGATGGCCATATATTTT. Amino acids: CASSLGGMVMAIYF.

J is TRBJ1-1 and V is TRBV7-9, with D hard to call. Germline values: CDR1 SEHNR, CDR2 FQNEAQ (reference sequence). Trimming took 7 bases from V and 4 from J, leaving 7 bases between them. The length of the CDR3 is 11 residues. The CDR3 spells CASNHVTEAFF. The DNA of the CDR3 is TGTGCCAGCAATCATGTCACTGAAGCTTTCTTT.

The rearrangement uses TRBV12-3 or TRBV12-4 and TRBJ2-3, with 7 bases aligning to TRBD2. The CDR3 runs to 15 residues. J was trimmed by 4 bases and V by 6 bases; bases with no gene match: 10. The CDR3 nucleotides read TGTGCCAGCAGCACTCTAGCGGCCGCGGCAGATACGCAGTATTTT. Protein: CASSTLAAAADTQYF.